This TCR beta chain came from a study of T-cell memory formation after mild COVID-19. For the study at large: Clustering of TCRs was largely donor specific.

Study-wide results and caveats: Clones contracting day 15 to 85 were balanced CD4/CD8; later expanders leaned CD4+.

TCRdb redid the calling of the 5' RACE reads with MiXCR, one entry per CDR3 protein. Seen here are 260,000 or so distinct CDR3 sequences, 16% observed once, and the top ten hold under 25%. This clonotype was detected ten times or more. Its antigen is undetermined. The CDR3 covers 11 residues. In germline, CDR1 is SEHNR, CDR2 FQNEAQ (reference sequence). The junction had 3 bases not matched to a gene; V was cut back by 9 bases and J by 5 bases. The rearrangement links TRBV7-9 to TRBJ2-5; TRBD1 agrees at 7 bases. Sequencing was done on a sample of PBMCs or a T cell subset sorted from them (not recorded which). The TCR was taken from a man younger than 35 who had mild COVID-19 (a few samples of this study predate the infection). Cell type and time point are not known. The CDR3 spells CASGTVETQYF. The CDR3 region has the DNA TGTGCCAGTGGGACAGTGGAGACCCAGTACTTC.